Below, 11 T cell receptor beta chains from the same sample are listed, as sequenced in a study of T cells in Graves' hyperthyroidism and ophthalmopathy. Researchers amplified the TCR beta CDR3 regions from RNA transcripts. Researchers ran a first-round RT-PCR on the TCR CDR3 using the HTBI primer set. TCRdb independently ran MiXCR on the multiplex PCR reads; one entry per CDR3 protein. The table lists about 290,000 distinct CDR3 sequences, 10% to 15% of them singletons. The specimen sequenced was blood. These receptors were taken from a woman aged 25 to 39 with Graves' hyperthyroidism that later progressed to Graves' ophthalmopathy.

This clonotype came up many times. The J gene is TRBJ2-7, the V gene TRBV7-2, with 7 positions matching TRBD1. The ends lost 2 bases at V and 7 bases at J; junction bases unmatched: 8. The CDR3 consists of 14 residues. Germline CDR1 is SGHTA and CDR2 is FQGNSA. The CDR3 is CASSLTGQSREQYF. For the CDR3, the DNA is TGTGCCAGCAGCTTAACGGGACAGAGCCGGGAGCAGTACTTC.

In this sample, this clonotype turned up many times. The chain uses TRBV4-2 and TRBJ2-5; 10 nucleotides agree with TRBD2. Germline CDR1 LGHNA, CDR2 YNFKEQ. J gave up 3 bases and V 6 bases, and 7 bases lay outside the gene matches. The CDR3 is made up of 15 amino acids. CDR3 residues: CASRPGLAEKETQYF. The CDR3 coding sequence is TGTGCCAGCAGACCCGGACTAGCGGAAAAAGAGACCCAGTACTTC.

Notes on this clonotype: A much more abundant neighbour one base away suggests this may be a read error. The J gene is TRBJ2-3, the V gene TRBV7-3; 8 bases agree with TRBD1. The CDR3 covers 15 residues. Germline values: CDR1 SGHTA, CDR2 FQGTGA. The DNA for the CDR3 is TGTGCCAGCAGCTTATCGGGACAGGTCACAGATATGCAGTATTTT. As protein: CASSLSGQVTDMQYF.

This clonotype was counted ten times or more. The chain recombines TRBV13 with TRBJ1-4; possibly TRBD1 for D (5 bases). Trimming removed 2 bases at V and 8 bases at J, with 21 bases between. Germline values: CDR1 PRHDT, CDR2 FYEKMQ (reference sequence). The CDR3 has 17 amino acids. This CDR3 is CASSLQVLWGEREKLFF. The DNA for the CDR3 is TGTGCCAGCAGCTTACAGGTTCTCTGGGGGGAACGGGAAAAACTGTTTTTT.

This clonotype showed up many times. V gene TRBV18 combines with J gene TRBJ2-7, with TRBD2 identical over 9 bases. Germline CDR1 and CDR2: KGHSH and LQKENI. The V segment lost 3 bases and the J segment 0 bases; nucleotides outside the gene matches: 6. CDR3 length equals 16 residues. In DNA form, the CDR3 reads TGTGCCAGCTCACCTGGGCTAGCGGGGACCTCCTACGAGCAGTACTTC. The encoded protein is CASSPGLAGTSYEQYF.

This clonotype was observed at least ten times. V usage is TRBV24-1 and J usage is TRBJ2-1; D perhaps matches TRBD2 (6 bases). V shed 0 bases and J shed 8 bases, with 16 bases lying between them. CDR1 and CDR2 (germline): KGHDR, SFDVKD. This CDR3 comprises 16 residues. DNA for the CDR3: TGTGCCACCAGTGATTTGCCGGGACTCCGGCCCGATGAGCAGTTCTTC. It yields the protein CATSDLPGLRPDEQFF.

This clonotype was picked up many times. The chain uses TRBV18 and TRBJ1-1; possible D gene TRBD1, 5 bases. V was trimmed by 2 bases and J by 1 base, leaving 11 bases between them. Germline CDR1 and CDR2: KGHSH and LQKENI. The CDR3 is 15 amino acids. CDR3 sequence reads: CASSPRQGRNTEAFF. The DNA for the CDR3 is TGTGCCAGCTCACCAAGGCAGGGTCGGAACACTGAAGCTTTCTTT.

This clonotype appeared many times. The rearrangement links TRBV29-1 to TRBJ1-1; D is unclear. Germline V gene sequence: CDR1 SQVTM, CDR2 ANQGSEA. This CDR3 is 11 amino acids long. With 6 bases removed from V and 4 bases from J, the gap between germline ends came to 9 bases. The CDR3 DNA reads TGCAGCGTCCGGGGTCCCACTGAAGCTTTCTTT. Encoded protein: CSVRGPTEAFF.

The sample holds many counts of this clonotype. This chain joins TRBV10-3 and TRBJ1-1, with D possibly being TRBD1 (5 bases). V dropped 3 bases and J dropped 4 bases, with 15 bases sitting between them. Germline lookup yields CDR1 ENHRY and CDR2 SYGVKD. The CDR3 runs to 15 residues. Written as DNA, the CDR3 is TGTGCCATCAGTGATGTTCAGAGAAGGGGCACTGAAGCTTTCTTT. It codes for CAISDVQRRGTEAFF.

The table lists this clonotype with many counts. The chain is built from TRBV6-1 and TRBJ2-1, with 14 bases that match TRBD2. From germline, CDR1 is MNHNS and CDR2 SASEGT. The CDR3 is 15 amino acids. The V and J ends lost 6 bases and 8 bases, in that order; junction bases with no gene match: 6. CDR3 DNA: TGTGCCAGCAGGACGGGGACTAGCGGGAGTGATGAGCAGTTCTTC. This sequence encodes CASRTGTSGSDEQFF.

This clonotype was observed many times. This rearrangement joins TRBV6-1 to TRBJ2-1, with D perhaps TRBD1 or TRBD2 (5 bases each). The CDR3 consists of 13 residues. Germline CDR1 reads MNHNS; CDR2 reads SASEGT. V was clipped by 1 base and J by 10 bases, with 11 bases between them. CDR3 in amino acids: CASSEDGDQEQFF. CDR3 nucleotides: TGTGCCAGCAGTGAAGACGGGGACCAGGAGCAGTTCTTC.